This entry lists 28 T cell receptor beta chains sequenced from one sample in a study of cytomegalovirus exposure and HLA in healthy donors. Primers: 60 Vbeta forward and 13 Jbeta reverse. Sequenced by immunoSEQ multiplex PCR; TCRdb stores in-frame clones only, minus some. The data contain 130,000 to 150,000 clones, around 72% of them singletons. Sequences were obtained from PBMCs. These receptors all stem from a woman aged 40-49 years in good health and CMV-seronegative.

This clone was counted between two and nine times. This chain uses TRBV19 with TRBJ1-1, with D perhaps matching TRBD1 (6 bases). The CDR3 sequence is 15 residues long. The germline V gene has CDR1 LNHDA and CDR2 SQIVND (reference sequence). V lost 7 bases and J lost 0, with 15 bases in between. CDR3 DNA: TGTGCCAGTACGCCCCGGGAGGGGGTGAACACTGAAGCTTTCTTT. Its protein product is CASTPREGVNTEAFF. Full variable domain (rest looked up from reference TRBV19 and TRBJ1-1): DGGITQSPKYLFRKEGQNVTLSCEQNLNHDAMYWYRQDPGQGLRLIYYSQIVNDFQKGDIAEGYSVSREKKESFPLTVTSAQKNPTAFYLCASTPREGVNTEAFFGQGTRLTVV.

CDR3 nucleotide sequence: TGTGCCAGCAGCTCATACGGGGGAGGGGCAGATACGCAGTATTTT. The encoded protein is CASSSYGGGADTQYF. This sequence joins TRBV7-2 and TRBJ2-3; TRBD2 matches 7 bases. With V trimmed by 4 bases and J by 4 bases, 8 bases remained unmatched. Germline-derived CDR1 and CDR2 are SGHTA and FQGNSA. The CDR3 covers 15 residues. Full variable domain (outside the CDR3, taken from reference TRBV7-2 and TRBJ2-3): GAGVSQSPSNKVTEKGKDVELRCDPISGHTALYWYRQSLGQGLEFLIYFQGNSAPDKSGLPSDRFSAERTGGSVSTLTIQRTQQEDSAVYLCASSSYGGGADTQYFGPGTRLTVL.

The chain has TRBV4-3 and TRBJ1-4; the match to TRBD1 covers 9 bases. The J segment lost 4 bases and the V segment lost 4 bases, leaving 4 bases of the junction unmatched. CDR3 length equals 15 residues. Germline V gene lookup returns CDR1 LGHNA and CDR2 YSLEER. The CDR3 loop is CASSRTGGSNEKLFF. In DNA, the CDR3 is TGCGCCAGCAGCCGAACAGGGGGCAGTAATGAAAAACTGTTTTTT.

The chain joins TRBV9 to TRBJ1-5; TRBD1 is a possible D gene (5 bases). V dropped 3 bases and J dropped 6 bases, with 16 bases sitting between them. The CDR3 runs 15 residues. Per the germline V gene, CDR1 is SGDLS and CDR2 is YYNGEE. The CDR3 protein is CASSAGGGGTQPQHF. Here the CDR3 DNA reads TGTGCCAGCAGCGCGGGGGGGGGAGGGACTCAGCCCCAGCATTTT.

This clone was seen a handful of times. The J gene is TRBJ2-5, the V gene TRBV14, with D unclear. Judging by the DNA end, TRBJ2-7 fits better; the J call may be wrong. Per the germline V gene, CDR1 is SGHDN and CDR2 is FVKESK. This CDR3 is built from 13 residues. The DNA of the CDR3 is TGTGCCAGCAGCCAAATTTTGTCCTACGAGCAGTACTTC. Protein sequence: CASSQILSYEQYF.

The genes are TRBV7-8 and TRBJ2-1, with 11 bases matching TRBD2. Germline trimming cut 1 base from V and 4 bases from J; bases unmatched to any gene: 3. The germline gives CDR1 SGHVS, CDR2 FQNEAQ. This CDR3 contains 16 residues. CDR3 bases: TGTGCCAGCAGCTTAGTAGCGGGGGGGAGATACAATGAGCAGTTCTTC. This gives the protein CASSLVAGGRYNEQFF.

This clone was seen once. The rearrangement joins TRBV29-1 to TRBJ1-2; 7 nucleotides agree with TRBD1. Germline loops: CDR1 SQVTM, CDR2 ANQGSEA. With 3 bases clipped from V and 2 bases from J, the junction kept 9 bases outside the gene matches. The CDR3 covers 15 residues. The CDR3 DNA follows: TGCAGCGTTGATGGTTTGGGACAGCGAAACTATGGCTACACCTTC. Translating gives CSVDGLGQRNYGYTF. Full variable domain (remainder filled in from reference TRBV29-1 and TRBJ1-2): SAVISQKPSRDICQRGTSLTIQCQVDSQVTMMFWYRQQPGQSLTLIATANQGSEATYESGFVIDKFPISRPNLTFSTLTVSNMSPEDSSIYLCSVDGLGQRNYGYTFGSGTRLTVV.

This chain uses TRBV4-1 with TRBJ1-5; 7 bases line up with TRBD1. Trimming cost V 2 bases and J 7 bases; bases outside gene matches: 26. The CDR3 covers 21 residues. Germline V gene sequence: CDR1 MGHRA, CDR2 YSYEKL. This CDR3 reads CASSQLIVTSPVGEQGQPQHF. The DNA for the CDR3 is TGCGCCAGCAGCCAATTGATTGTAACGTCGCCGGTGGGGGAACAGGGGCAGCCCCAGCATTTT.

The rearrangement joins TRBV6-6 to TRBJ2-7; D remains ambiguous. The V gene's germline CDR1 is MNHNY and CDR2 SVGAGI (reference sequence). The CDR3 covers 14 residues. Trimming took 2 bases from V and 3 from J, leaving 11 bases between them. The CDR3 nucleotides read TGTGCCAGCAGTTACCTCTCGGGTGACTACGAGCAGTACTTC. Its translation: CASSYLSGDYEQYF.

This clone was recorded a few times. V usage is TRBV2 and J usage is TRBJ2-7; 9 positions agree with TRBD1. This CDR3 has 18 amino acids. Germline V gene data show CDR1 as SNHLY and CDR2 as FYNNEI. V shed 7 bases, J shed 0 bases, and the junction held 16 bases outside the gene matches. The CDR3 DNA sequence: TGTGCCAGCATGGAGGGGACAGGGCTCACCTACCACTCCTACGAGCAGTACGTC. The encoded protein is CASMEGTGLTYHSYEQYV.

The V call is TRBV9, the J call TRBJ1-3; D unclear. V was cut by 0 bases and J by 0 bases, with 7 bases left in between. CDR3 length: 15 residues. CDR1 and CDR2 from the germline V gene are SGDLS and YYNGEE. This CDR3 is CASSVAARSGNTIYF. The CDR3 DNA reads TGTGCCAGCAGCGTAGCAGCGCGCTCTGGAAACACCATATATTTT.

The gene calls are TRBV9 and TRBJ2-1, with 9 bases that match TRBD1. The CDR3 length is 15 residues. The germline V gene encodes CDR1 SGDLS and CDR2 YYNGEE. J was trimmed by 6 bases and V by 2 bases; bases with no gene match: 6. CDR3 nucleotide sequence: TGTGCCAGCAGCGTCCGGGACAGGGCTGTCAATGAGCAGTTCTTC. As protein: CASSVRDRAVNEQFF.

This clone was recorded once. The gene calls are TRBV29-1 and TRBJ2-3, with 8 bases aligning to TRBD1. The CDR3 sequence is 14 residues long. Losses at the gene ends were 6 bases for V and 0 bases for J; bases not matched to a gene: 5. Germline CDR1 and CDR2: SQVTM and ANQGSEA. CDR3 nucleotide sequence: TGCAGCGTCTTGACAGGGGTCAGCACAGATACGCAGTATTTT. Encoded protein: CSVLTGVSTDTQYF.

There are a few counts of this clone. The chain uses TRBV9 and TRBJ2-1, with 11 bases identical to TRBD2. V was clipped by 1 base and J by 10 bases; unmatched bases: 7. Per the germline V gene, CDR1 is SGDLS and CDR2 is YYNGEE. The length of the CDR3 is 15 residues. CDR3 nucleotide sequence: TGTGCCAGCAGCGTAAGTAGCGGGGGGGCAGAGGAGCAGTTCTTC. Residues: CASSVSSGGAEEQFF. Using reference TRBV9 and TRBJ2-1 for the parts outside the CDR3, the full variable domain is DSGVTQTPKHLITATGQRVTLRCSPRSGDLSVYWYQQSLDQGLQFLIQYYNGEERAKGNILERFSAQQFPDLHSELNLSSLELGDSALYFCASSVSSGGAEEQFFGPGTRLTVL.

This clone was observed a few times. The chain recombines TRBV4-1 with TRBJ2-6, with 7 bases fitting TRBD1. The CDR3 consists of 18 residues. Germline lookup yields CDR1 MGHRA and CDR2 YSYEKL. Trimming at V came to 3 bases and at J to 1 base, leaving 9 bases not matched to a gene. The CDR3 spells CASSQLRQGLSGANVLTF. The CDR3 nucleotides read TGCGCCAGCAGCCAGTTAAGACAGGGTTTGTCTGGGGCCAACGTCCTGACTTTC.

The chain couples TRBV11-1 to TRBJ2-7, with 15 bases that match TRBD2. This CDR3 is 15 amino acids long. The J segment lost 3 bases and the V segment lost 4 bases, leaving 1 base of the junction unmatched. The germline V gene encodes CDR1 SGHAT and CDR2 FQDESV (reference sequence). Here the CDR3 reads CASSSGLAGGYEQYF. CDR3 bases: TGTGCCAGCAGCTCGGGACTAGCGGGGGGCTACGAGCAGTACTTC. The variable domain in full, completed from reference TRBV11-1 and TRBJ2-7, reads EAEVAQSPRYKITEKSQAVAFWCDPISGHATLYWYRQILGQGPELLVQFQDESVVDDSQLPKDRFSAERLKGVDSTLKIQPAELGDSAMYLCASSSGLAGGYEQYFGPGTRLTVT.

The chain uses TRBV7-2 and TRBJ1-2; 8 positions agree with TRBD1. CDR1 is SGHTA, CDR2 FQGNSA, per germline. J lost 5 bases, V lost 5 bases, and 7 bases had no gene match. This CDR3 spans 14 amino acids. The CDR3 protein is CASSTGQGLYGYTF. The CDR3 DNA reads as TGTGCCAGCAGCACCGGACAGGGTCTTTATGGCTACACCTTC.

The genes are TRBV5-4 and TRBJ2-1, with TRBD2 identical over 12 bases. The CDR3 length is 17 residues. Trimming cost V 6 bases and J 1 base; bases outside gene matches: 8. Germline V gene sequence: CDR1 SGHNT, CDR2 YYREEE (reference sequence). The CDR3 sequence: CASTRLLAGGSYNEQFF. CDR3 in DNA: TGTGCCAGCACCCGATTACTAGCGGGGGGTTCCTACAATGAGCAGTTCTTC.

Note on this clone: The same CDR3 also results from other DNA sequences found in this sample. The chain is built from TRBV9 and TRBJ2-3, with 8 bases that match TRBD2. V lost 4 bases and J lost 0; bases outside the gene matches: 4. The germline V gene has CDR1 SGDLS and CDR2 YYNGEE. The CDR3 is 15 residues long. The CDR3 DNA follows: TGTGCCAGCAGCTCCTCTAGCGGGAGCACAGATACGCAGTATTTT. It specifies CASSSSSGSTDTQYF. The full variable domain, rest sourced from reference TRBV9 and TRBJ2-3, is DSGVTQTPKHLITATGQRVTLRCSPRSGDLSVYWYQQSLDQGLQFLIQYYNGEERAKGNILERFSAQQFPDLHSELNLSSLELGDSALYFCASSSSSGSTDTQYFGPGTRLTVL.

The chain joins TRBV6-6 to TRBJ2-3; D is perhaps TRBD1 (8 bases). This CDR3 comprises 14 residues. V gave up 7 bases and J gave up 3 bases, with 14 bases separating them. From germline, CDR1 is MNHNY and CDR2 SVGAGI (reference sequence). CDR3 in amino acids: CASNGQGGTDTQYF. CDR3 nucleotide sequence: TGTGCCAGCAACGGACAGGGAGGGACAGATACGCAGTATTTT.

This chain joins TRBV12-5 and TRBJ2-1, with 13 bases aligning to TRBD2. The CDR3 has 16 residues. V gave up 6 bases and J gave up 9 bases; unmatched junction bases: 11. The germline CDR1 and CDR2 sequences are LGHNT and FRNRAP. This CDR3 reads CASGKTLAGGQGEQFF. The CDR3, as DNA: TGTGCTAGTGGAAAAACACTAGCGGGGGGGCAGGGTGAGCAGTTCTTC.

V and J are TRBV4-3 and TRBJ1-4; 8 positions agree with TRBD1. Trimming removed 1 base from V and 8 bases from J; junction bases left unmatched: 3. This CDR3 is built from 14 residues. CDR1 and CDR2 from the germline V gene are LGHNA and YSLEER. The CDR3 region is CASSQGQGKEKLFF. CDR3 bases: TGCGCCAGCAGCCAAGGACAGGGGAAGGAAAAACTGTTTTTT.

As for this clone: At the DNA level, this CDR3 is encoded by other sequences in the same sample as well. CDR3 coding DNA: TGTGCCAGCAGCTTAGGTGGGAGCTCTGGAAACACCATATATTTT. Translated: CASSLGGSSGNTIYF. The chain is built from TRBV5-4 and TRBJ1-3; D is ambiguous. Germline V gene sequence: CDR1 SGHNT, CDR2 YYREEE (reference sequence). The CDR3 runs to 15 residues. Trimming cost V 2 bases and J 0 bases, with 9 bases left between them.

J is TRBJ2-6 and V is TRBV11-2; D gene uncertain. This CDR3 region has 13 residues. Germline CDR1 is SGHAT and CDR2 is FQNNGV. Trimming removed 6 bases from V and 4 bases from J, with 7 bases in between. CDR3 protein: CASSQLGANVLTF. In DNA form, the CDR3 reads TGTGCCAGCAGTCAACTGGGGGCCAACGTCCTGACTTTC.

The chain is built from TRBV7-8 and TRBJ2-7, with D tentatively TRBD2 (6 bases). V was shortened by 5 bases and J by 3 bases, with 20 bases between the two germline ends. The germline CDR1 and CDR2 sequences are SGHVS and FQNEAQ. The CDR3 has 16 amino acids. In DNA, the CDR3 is TGTGCCAGCAGCCCGCGGAGGGTAGCGGACTACTACGAGCAGTACGTC. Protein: CASSPRRVADYYEQYV.

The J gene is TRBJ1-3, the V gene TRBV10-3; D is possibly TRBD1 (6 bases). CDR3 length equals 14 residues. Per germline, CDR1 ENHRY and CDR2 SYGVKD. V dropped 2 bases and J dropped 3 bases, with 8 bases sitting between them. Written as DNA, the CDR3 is TGTGCCATCAGTGAGGCGGACAGTGGAAACACCATATATTTT. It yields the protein CAISEADSGNTIYF.

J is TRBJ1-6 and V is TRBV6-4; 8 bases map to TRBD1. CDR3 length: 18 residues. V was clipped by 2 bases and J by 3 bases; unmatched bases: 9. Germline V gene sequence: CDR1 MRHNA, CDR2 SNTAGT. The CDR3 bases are TGTGCCAGCAGTGACCCAACCTCCGGGACAGGCTATAATTCACCCCTCCACTTT. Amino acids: CASSDPTSGTGYNSPLHF.

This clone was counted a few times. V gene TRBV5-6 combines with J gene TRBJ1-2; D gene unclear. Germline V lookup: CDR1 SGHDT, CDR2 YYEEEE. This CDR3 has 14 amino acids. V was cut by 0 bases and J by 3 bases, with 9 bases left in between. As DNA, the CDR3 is TGTGCCAGCAGCTTGGTTAACACCGACTATGGCTACACCTTC. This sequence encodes CASSLVNTDYGYTF.